A single sample is the source of the 7 T cell receptor beta chains below, sequenced in a study of T cell responses to AZD1222 COVID-19 vaccine. The repertoire was sequenced with immunoSEQ multiplex PCR; TCRdb's copy has only in-frame clones and lacks some. The table includes roughly 140,000 clones, about 95% detected once. The source was peripheral blood, collected on day 0 of AZD1222 vaccination. These receptor sequences come from an adult in good health.

The J gene is TRBJ1-5, the V gene TRBV7-9; 7 nucleotides match TRBD1. V lost 3 bases and J lost 6; bases outside the gene matches: 2. Germline loops: CDR1 SEHNR, CDR2 FQNEAQ (reference sequence). The CDR3 covers 13 residues. The CDR3 spells CASSFQGGQPQHF. The CDR3 DNA reads as TGTGCCAGCAGCTTTCAGGGGGGTCAGCCCCAGCATTTT.

The chain is built from TRBV14 and TRBJ2-2; D ambiguous. The CDR3 has 19 amino acids. V lost 0 bases and J 2 bases, leaving 19 bases between the germline ends. Germline V gives CDR1 SGHDN, CDR2 FVKESK. CDR3 region: CASSQEGQAVSLNTGELFF. CDR3 in DNA: TGTGCCAGCAGCCAAGAAGGCCAAGCTGTATCCCTCAACACCGGGGAGCTGTTTTTT. The entire variable domain, with the rest obtained from reference TRBV14 and TRBJ2-2, is as follows: EAGVTQFPSHSVIEKGQTVTLRCDPISGHDNLYWYRRVMGKEIKFLLHFVKESKQDESGMPNNRFLAERTGGTYSTLKVQPAELEDSGVYFCASSQEGQAVSLNTGELFFGEGSRLTVL.

The V gene is TRBV7-9, the J gene TRBJ2-3; no clear D. Trimming took 1 base from V and 4 from J, leaving 6 bases between them. The CDR3 covers 13 residues. Per the germline V gene, CDR1 is SEHNR and CDR2 is FQNEAQ (reference sequence). In DNA form, the CDR3 reads TGTGCCAGCAGCTTAGTTGTTTCAGATACGCAGTATTTT. Residues: CASSLVVSDTQYF.

The rearrangement links TRBV2 to TRBJ1-6; no reliable D call. The CDR3 loop spans 14 amino acids. Germline CDR1 SNHLY, CDR2 FYNNEI. V was clipped by 6 bases and J by 5 bases, with 11 bases between them. CDR3 amino acids: CASRIRGNNSPLHF. Written as DNA, the CDR3 is TGTGCCAGCAGGATCCGGGGTAATAATTCACCCCTCCACTTT.

The rearrangement links TRBV3-1 (or the pseudogene TRBV3-2) to TRBJ1-1, with D unclear. The CDR3 sequence is 14 residues long. V lost 7 bases and J lost 1, with 13 bases in between. Germline values: CDR1 LGHDT, CDR2 YNNKEL (reference sequence). Here the CDR3 reads CASTPGSTNTEAFF. In nucleotides, the CDR3 is TGTGCCAGCACCCCGGGAAGCACGAACACTGAAGCTTTCTTT.

This clone has only one observation. Here the CDR3 reads CASSSPTSGAYEQYV. The CDR3 region has the DNA TGTGCCAGCAGCTCTCCTACCAGCGGGGCCTACGAGCAGTACGTC. The rearrangement uses TRBV7-9 and TRBJ2-7; 7 positions match TRBD2. With 4 bases clipped from V and 2 bases from J, the junction kept 8 bases outside the gene matches. CDR1 is SEHNR, CDR2 FQNEAQ, per germline (reference sequence). The CDR3 contains 15 residues.

This sequence joins TRBV6-5 and TRBJ1-2, with D unclear. V was clipped by 6 bases and J by 8 bases, with 16 bases between them. The length of the CDR3 is 13 residues. Germline CDR1 reads MNHEY; CDR2 reads SVGAGI. In nucleotides, the CDR3 is TGTGCCAGCAGGCCGGGTCCCATGGGGGGCTACACCTTC. It specifies CASRPGPMGGYTF.